The entry below describes one T cell receptor (beta chain). Repertoires were generated with immunoSEQ multiplex PCR, while TCRdb's copy carries only in-frame clones and drops some. The sample includes 95,000 to 150,000 clones, roughly three quarters of them seen just once. The sample originates from a study of blood T cell repertoires in COVID-19. CDR3 length: 15 residues. J gave up 3 bases and V 5 bases, and 8 bases lay outside the gene matches. Germline CDR1 is MDHEN and CDR2 is SYDVKM. The chain employs TRBV28 and TRBJ2-7; TRBD2 matches at 9 bases. Sequences were obtained from peripheral blood. The clonotype originates from a human donor in a cohort sampled during active COVID-19. CDR3 nucleotide sequence: TGTGCCAGCAGTCCCAGCGGGAGGACCTTCTACGAGCAGTACTTC. Amino acids: CASSPSGRTFYEQYF.